This T cell receptor beta chain is from a study of T cell responses to AZD1222 COVID-19 vaccine. Study-wide results and caveats: Spike-specific TCRs gained breadth and depth after people received two AZD1222 doses. Regions left unmutated in variants are reportedly the target of nearly half of spike-specific TCRs. After the peak T cell response, and only then, were repertoires sampled. Donors skewed white British and female; clonal diversity was possibly underestimated.

Germline V gene data show CDR1 as DFQATT and CDR2 as SNEGSKA (reference sequence). The trim removed 3 bases at V and 6 bases at J, leaving 20 bases unmatched. The CDR3 is 19 amino acids. As for this clone: What it binds is unknown.

Assay used: immunoSEQ multiplex PCR; TCRdb lists only in-frame clones, some missing. The data contain 110,000 to 150,000 clones, more than 80% of them singletons. The chain uses TRBV20-1 and TRBJ1-5; 10 bases are shared with TRBD1. The sample here was peripheral blood, taken on day 0 of AZD1222 vaccination. The sequence derives from an adult in good health. The CDR3 nucleotides are TGCAGTGCTAGTCCCTTCCCCGGGACAGGGGTAGGTGCGGGTCAGCCCCAGCATTTT. Its translation is CSASPFPGTGVGAGQPQHF.